What follows describes a single T cell receptor beta chain. In the authors' methods: Reference gene primer amplification gave estimated nucleated cell counts. Assay: immunoSEQ multiplex PCR; the TCRdb copy retains only in-frame clones and omits some. V and J calls and clone size are those listed in that table; D and trimming were worked out from the DNA. The profile shows roughly 410,000 clones, 89% of them singletons. This entry is derived from a study of blood T cell repertoires in COVID-19. Germline CDR1 MNHEY, CDR2 SMNVEV (reference sequence). The trim removed 6 bases at V and 7 bases at J, leaving 15 bases unmatched. CDR3 length equals 17 residues.

The clonotype was recovered from a woman aged 35 to 49 with COVID-19, enrolled during active disease. V and J are TRBV27 and TRBJ2-1, with 10 bases lining up with TRBD2. Sample: peripheral blood. CDR3 residues: CASSSFQSGRAWNEQFF. The CDR3 DNA follows: TGTGCCAGCAGCTCCTTCCAGAGCGGGAGGGCCTGGAATGAGCAGTTCTTC.